Presented here are 2 T cell receptor beta chains from one specimen sequenced in a study of CD8 T cells in ankylosing spondylitis. In TCRdb, the 5' RACE reads were re-called with MiXCR into one record per CDR3 protein. The sample records some 240,000 distinct CDR3 sequences, 18% being singletons. The sample comprised blood, either unsorted or a sorted T cell fraction (not recorded which). The receptors here all came from a male donor with ankylosing spondylitis or in good health (not recorded which).

This clonotype was observed a few times. The chain uses TRBV29-1 and TRBJ2-7; 7 bases match TRBD1. There are 13 residues in the CDR3. Losses at the gene ends were 3 bases for V and 7 bases for J; bases not matched to a gene: 9. CDR1 and CDR2 from the germline V gene are SQVTM and ANQGSEA. The CDR3 is CSVEDRTLGEQYF. The CDR3, as DNA: TGCAGCGTTGAGGACAGGACCCTTGGGGAGCAGTACTTC.

The genes are TRBV2 and TRBJ2-3; D unclear. This CDR3 comprises 12 residues. Germline CDR1 SNHLY, CDR2 FYNNEI. V gave up 4 bases and J gave up 10 bases, with 12 bases separating them. CDR3: CASSGRSGPQYF. The CDR3 DNA reads as TGTGCCAGCAGTGGGAGATCAGGACCGCAGTATTTT.